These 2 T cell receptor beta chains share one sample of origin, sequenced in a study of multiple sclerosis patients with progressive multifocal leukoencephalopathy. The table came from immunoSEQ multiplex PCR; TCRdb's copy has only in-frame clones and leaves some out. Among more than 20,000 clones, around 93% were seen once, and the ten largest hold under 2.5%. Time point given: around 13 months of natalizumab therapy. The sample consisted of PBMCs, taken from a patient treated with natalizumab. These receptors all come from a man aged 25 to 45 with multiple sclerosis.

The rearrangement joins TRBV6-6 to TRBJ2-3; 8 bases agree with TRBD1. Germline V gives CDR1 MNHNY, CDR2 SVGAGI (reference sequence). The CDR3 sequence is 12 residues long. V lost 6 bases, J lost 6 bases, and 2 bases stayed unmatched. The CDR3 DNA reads TGTGCCAGCAGACAGGGGGTCGATACGCAGTATTTT. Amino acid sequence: CASRQGVDTQYF.

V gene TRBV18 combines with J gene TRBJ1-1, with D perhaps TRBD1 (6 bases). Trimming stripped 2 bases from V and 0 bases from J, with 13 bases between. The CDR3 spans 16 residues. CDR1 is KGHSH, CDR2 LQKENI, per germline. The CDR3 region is CASSPFTQGMNTEAFF. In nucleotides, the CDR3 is TGTGCCAGCTCACCATTTACCCAGGGGATGAACACTGAAGCTTTCTTT.